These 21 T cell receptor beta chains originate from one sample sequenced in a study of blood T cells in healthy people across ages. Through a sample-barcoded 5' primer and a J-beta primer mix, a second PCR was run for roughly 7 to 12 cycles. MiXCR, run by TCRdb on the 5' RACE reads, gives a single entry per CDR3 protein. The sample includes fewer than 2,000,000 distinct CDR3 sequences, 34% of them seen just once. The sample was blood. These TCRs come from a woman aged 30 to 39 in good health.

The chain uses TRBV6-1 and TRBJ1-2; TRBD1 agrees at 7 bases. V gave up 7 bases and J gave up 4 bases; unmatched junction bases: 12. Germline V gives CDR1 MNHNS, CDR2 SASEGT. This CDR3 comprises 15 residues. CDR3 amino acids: CASTIILGQIYGYTF. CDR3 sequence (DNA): TGTGCCAGCACCATCATCCTGGGACAGATCTATGGCTACACCTTC.

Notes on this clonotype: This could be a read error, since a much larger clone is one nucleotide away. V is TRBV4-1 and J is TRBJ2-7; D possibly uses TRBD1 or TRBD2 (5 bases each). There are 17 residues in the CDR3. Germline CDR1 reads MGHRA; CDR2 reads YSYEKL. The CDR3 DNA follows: TGCGCCAGCGGCCAAGAGGGGAACTGGCTAGCAATCTACGAGCAGTACTTC. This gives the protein CASGQEGNWLAIYEQYF.

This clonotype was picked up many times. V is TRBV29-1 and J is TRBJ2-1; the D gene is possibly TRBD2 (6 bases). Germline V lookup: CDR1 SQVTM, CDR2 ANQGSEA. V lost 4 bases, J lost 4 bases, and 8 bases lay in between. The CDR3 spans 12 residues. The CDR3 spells CSVAGGYNEQFF. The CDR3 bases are TGCAGCGTTGCTGGAGGGTACAATGAGCAGTTCTTC.

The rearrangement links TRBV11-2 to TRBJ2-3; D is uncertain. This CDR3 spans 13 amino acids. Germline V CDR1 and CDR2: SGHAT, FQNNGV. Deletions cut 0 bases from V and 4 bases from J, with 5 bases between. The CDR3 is CASSLDGSDTQYF. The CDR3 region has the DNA TGTGCCAGCAGCTTAGATGGATCAGATACGCAGTATTTT.

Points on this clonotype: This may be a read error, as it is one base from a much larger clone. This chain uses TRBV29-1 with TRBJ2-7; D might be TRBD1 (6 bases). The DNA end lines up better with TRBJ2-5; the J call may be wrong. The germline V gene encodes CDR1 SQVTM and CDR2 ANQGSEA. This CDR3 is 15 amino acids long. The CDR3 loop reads CSVEESGAVGETQYF. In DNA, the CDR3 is TGCAGCGTTGAAGAATCAGGGGCGGTAGGAGAGACCCAGTACTTC.

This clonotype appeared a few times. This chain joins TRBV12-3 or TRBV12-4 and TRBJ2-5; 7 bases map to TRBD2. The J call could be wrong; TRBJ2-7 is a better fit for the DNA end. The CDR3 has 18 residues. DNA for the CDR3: TGTGCCAGCACCCTCGGACTAGTGGGAGGGAGAATAAGCCACGAGCAGTACTTC. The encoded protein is CASTLGLVGGRISHEQYF.

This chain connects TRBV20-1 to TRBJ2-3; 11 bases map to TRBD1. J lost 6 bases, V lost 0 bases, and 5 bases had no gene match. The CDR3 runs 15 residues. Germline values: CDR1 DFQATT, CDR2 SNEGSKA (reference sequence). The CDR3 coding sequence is TGCAGTGCTAGAGAGCGGACAGGGGGCAGCGATACGCAGTATTTT. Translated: CSARERTGGSDTQYF.

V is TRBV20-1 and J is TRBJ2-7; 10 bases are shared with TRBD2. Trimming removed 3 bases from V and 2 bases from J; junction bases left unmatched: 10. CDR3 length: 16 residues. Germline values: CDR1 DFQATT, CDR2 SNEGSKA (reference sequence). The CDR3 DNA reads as TGCAGTGCTAGGAAATCTCTTAGCGGGGGGCCCTACGAGCAGTACTTC. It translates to CSARKSLSGGPYEQYF.

The CDR3, as DNA: TGTGCCAGCAGCAAAGCCCGTGGTAGATTCTACGAGCAGTACTTC. Protein product: CASSKARGRFYEQYF. V gene TRBV21-1 combines with J gene TRBJ2-5. The J call is in doubt because the DNA end fits TRBJ2-7 better. TRBV21-1 is reported as a pseudogene. The CDR3 extends over 15 amino acids.

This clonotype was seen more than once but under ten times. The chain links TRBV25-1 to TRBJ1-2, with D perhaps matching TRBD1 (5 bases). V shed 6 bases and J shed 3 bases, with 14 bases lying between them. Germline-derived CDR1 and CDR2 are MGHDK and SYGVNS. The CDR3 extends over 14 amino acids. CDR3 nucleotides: TGTGCCAGCAGCCGGTCGACAGTGGACTATGGCTACACCTTC. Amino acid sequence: CASSRSTVDYGYTF.

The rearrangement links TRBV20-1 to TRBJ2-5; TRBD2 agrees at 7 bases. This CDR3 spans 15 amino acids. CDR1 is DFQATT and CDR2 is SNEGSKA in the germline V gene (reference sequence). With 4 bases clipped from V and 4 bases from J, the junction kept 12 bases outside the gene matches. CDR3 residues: CSAIDGSSGVETQYF. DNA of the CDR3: TGCAGTGCTATTGACGGGTCTAGCGGCGTAGAGACCCAGTACTTC.

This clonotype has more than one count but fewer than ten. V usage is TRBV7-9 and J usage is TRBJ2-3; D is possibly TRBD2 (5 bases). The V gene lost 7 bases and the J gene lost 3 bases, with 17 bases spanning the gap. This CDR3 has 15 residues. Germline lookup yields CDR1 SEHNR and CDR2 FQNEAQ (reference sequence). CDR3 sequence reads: CASTQGGTLTDTQYF. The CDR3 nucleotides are TGTGCCAGCACCCAAGGAGGCACCTTAACAGATACGCAGTATTTT.

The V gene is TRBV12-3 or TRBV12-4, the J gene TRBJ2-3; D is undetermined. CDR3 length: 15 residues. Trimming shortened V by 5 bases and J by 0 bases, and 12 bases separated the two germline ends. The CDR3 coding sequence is TGTGCCAGCAGTCTGTATTCCACTAGCACAGATACGCAGTATTTT. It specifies CASSLYSTSTDTQYF.

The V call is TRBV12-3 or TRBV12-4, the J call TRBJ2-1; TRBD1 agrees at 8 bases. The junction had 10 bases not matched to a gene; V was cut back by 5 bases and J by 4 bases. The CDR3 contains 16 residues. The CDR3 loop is CASSPTRDRPYNEQFF. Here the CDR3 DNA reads TGTGCCAGCAGTCCCACGAGGGACAGGCCTTACAATGAGCAGTTCTTC.

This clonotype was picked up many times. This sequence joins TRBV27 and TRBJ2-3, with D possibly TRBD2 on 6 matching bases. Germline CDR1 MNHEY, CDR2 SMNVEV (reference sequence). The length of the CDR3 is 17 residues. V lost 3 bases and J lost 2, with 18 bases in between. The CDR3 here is CASSLVGGTQPTDTQYF. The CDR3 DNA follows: TGTGCCAGCAGTTTGGTGGGAGGTACCCAGCCCACAGATACGCAGTATTTT.

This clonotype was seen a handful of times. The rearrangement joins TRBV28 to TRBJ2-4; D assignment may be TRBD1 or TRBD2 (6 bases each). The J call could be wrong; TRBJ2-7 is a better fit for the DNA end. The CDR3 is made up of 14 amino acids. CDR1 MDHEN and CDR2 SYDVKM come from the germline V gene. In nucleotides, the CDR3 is TGTGCCAGCAGCAACCCTCGGAGGGGGGTCGAGCAGTACTTC. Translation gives CASSNPRRGVEQYF.

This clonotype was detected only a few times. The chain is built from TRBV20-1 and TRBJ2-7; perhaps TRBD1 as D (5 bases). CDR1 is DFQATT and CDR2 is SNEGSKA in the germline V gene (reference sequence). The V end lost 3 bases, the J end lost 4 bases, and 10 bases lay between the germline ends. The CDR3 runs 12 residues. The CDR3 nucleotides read TGCAGTGCTAGTCTTCAGGGTTACGAGCAGTACTTC. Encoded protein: CSASLQGYEQYF.

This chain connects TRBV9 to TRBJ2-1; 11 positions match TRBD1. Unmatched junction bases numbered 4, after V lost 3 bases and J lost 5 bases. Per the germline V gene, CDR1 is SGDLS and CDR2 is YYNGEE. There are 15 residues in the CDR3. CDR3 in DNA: TGTGCCAGCAGCGCAGGGACAGGGGGTGACAATGAGCAGTTCTTC. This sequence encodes CASSAGTGGDNEQFF.

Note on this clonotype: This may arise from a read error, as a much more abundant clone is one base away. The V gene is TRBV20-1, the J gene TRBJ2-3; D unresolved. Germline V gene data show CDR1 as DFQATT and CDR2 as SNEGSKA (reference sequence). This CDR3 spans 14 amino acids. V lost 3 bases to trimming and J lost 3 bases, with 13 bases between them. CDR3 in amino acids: CSAREPQATDTQYF. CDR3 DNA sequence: TGCAGTGCTAGGGAGCCGCAAGCAACAGATACGCAGTATTTT.

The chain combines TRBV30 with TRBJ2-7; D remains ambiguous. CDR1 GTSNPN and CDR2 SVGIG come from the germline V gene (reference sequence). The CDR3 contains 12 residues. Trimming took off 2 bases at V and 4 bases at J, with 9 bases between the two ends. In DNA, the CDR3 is TGTGCCTGGAGTTTAGGCAGGTACGAGCAGTACTTC. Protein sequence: CAWSLGRYEQYF.

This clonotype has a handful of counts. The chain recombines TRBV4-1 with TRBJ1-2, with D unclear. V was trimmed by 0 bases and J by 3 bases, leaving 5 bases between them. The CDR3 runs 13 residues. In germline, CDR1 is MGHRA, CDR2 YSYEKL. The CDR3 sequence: CASSQDSYYGYTF. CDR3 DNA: TGCGCCAGCAGCCAAGATTCTTACTATGGCTACACCTTC.